The clone carrying this TCR beta chain was recorded a few times. Profiled with immunoSEQ multiplex PCR; TCRdb holds only in-frame clones, not every one. The sample contains hundreds of thousands of clones, around 87% of which appear only once. The data derive from a study of shared T cell receptors in the human thymus. The CDR3 runs to 12 residues. In germline, CDR1 is MDHEN, CDR2 SYDVKM. Unmatched junction bases numbered 7, after V lost 8 bases and J lost 9 bases. These same data were also listed under a study on human thymus T cells.

The receptor comes from a boy in the first two years of life with a congenital heart defect. The V and J genes are TRBV28 and TRBJ2-1; TRBD2 aligns across 7 bases. Sample: thymocytes. The CDR3 region is CASGEIAGEQFF. The CDR3, as DNA: TGTGCCAGCGGAGAAATAGCGGGTGAGCAGTTCTTC.